This T cell receptor beta chain was sequenced in a study of cytomegalovirus exposure and HLA in healthy donors (dated by TCRdb to about 2017). With respect to the entire study: An earlier analysis of approximately 590 of the donors reported 250 to 300 Gb of sequence data and around 110 million unique TCR beta sequences from roughly 180 million T cells. Roughly 300 gigabases of sequencing data and 78 million or so unique TCR sequences were included in an early release covering 550 to 650 HLA-typed donors. The genetic ancestry cluster associated with self-reported Caucasian donors included about four fifths of the roughly 380 genotyped donors. The study aimed to test whether cataloging public T cell receptors could reveal signatures of past pathogen exposure. The study used immunosequencing to profile the T cell repertoires of 666 subjects and linked those repertoires to cytomegalovirus serostatus. Along with the roughly 700-subject first cohort, a separate validation cohort of over a hundred different subjects was used. To predict cytomegalovirus infection status, the study combined high-throughput TCR immunosequencing, statistical association of individual TCRs with disease status, and machine learning. A later analysis re-analyzed previously published TCR beta repertoires from about 600 donors and added high-resolution HLA genotyping to study TCR occurrence patterns. Rather than drawing on any new phenotypic data, the later analysis identified candidate immune exposures from TCR beta sequences and the way those sequences occurred across donors. In an earlier analysis of over 550 of the donors, high-throughput TCR beta sequencing was used to judge whether each TCR beta V gene segment behaved as functional or pseudogenic. Donor age, sex, ethnicity and CMV serostatus were compiled together with the repertoire data. A later genetic analysis took genome-wide SNP genotypes for about 65% of the roughly 670 donors and used that subset as a discovery cohort. Every discovery cohort repertoire had been produced on one sequencing platform. Class I and class II HLA loci were covered by the typing at four-digit resolution. Typing coverage differed by locus: A, B, C, DRB1 and DQB1 were typed in about 620-640 donors, DQA1 in about 550, DPA1 in roughly 590, and DPB1 in around 490. Because of strong linkage in the cohort, roughly five DR-DQ haplotypes were treated as single units for association and clustering. On average, around 230,000 unique TCR beta nucleotide sequences were sequenced per donor among more than 350 genotyped donors of the cohort, with roughly 18% of those sequences being non-productive. Overall results and qualifications from the work: The presence/absence analyses assumed that sequencing depth was roughly uniform across donors, and that assumption may not be true. Correlated functional status among segregating V segments might reflect linkage disequilibrium, but an unknown experimental factor could not be ruled out. Because counts were too low, 15 to 20 rarely observed V segments, including chromosome 9 orphons, were left out of the earlier analysis of 500 to 650 of the donors. A cluster of highly shared sequence variants was judged likely to represent a technical artifact of the sequencing pipeline. The study listed around 160 TCR beta chains as associated with cytomegalovirus. This cohort had only TCR beta chains sequenced, and the lack of alpha or paired-chain data limited which features could be detected. A further reported finding was that TCR beta sequences accurately predicted the HLA-A and HLA-B alleles for most subjects in the first cohort. Compared with equally common non-associated chains, HLA-associated TCR beta chains in a later analysis were more clonally expanded and had lower generation probabilities. When HLA alleles, especially DR and DQ, strongly co-occurred, attributing TCR associations to individual alleles was difficult. According to a later analysis, parvovirus B19, influenza, CMV and Epstein-Barr virus appeared linked to several top co-occurrence clusters. A later analysis found that most CMV-associated TCR beta chains appeared HLA-restricted, with HLA associations seemingly driven largely by CMV exposure. Specific HLA alleles were associated with 16,951 TCR beta sequences at a false discovery rate of 0.05 in a later analysis. An association between a missense DCLRE1C variant and V-gene and J-gene trimming of TCR beta chains was found in a later genetic analysis and replicated in an independent cohort. In a later analysis, TCR association rates were found to vary across HLA loci, with the most associated TCRs seen for DRB1 alleles and the fewest for HLA-C alleles. It was suggested by the authors that the approach could potentially be generalized to other disease states and immunological phenotypes. In vitro tests confirmed that a few of the cytomegalovirus-associated TCR beta chains recognize cytomegalovirus antigens. Immune exposure information for the cohort was limited to CMV serostatus. In both the original and validation cohorts, the classifier was reported to diagnose cytomegalovirus status with high specificity and sensitivity. A later genetic analysis reported fewer N-insertions in productive TCRs among donors in an Asian-associated ancestry cluster than the roughly 670-donor mean. Because HLA typing was missing for some donors at each locus, association tests included only the typed subset. The 87-base-pair reads could not distinguish some IMGT-functional V segments, including TRBV6-2 and TRBV6-3, so those segments were excluded. An earlier analysis of some 590 of the donors showed that most TCR beta V segments appeared in productive rearrangements either about 90% or about 30% of the time, which broadly matched IMGT annotations. Most TCR sequences were seen in very few donors, while some public TCRs were found in many individuals.

In total, approximately 690 healthy bone marrow donors made up the cohort. All cohort members were sampled while nominally healthy, although unrecorded immune exposures were likely present. The donor was CMV seropositive and belonged to the group of 270 or so seropositive cohort members. Every donor gave a peripheral blood sample, and the peripheral blood mononuclear cells from that sample were used for TCR beta sequencing. The Qiagen DNeasy Blood Extraction Kit was used to extract genomic DNA from the blood cell samples. Notes on this clone: Its antigen remains undetermined. There are no base qualities to consult, and no much larger clone falls within one base.

Receptor amplification or capture employed the immunoSEQ multiplex PCR assay. The multiplex PCR relied on a mix of 60 forward primers for TCR Vbeta segments and 13 reverse primers for TCR Jbeta segments. Amplification of the CDR3 region of rearranged TCR beta genes was performed with a multiplex PCR assay on genomic DNA. Amplified TCR beta libraries were sequenced as 87-base-pair reads on the Illumina HiSeq System. Per the original workflow: A later analysis tallied roughly 80 million unique TCR beta chains across the 700 or so repertoires, and about 12 million of those chains were shared by two or more donors. To remove PCR and sequencing errors, raw reads were error-corrected and collapsed into unique sequences using a nearest-neighbor algorithm that merged closely related sequences. V, D and J gene segments were assigned by aligning CDR3 sequences to IMGT reference sequences. For a sequence to be retained, a match of at least six nucleotides was required to both a V gene segment and a J gene segment. Rearrangements were classified as productive when the CDR3 lacked stop codons and remained in frame with V and J, and all other rearrangements were classified as non-productive. CDR3 was defined by IMGT convention, running from the second conserved V-encoded cysteine to the conserved J-encoded phenylalanine. The earlier analysis of fewer than 700 of the donors excluded sequences that lacked an unambiguous match to a single V gene segment. An earlier analysis of fewer than 750 of the donors classified V segments as functional when productive rearrangements were above 56.7% and as segregating when the standard deviation between donors was above 5%. To diagnose cytomegalovirus status from the catalog of TCR beta chain sequences, a statistical classification framework was built. A later analysis assigned V and J genes by comparing TCR nucleotide sequences with IMGT/GENE-DB human TR gene sequences. In a later analysis, CDR3 sequences and most-parsimonious VDJ recombination scenarios were assigned using the TCRdist pipeline. In a later analysis, each TCR beta chain was defined by its CDR3 amino acid sequence together with its V-gene family, and reads lacking a unique V-gene family were excluded. To address suspected cross-contamination and a sequencing artifact, a later analysis removed a few hundred highly shared, low-generation-probability nucleotide sequences. In a later analysis, a clonal expansion index for each public chain was calculated from normalized within-repertoire ranks of inferred template counts. Generation probabilities in a later analysis came from a VDJ recombination model fitted to out-of-frame rearrangements, and those results were checked against IGoR. In a later analysis, hypergeometric tests were used to score TCR-TCR, TCR-HLA and TCR-CMV co-occurrence, with a repertoire-size bias correction applied to TCR pairs. A later analysis estimated false discovery rates by permuting HLA or CMV assignments 20 times. In a later analysis, co-occurring TCRs were grouped using DBSCAN, with TCRdist sequence similarity added in when clustering inside HLA-allele-positive subsets. Repertoires with fewer than 30,000 or more than 120,000 public chains, plus five repertoires with anomalous nucleotide sharing, were excluded from co-occurrence clustering. Held by TCRdb, this immuneACCESS table contains in-frame sequences only and omits some clones. Under half of the omission traces to an unresolved V gene where checked; the cause of the rest is unknown. V and J calls and clone size come straight from that table; D and trimming were deduced from the DNA. This sample holds about 130,000 clones; around 84% were observed only once. The ten most abundant clones make up about 3% of the sample.

The junction carries 20 bases between V and J, which are trimmed by 1 base and 9 bases respectively. The germline V gene (reference sequence) sets CDR1 to MNHEY and CDR2 to SMNVEV. The CDR3, cysteine through phenylalanine, is 16 amino acids long. CDR3 DNA is the only sequence kept; it has 48 bases, read in frame from the first base. The clonotype originates from a woman aged 18-29 years in good health and CMV-seropositive. Here the chain combines TRBV27 and TRBJ2-3; the D segment could be TRBD2, given 7 matching bases. Sequencing input: PBMCs. The DNA sequence is as follows: TGTGCCAGCAGTTTATTTTTAGGTGGGGGGGCTTTGACGCAGTATTTT. Its product reads: CASSLFLGGGALTQYF.